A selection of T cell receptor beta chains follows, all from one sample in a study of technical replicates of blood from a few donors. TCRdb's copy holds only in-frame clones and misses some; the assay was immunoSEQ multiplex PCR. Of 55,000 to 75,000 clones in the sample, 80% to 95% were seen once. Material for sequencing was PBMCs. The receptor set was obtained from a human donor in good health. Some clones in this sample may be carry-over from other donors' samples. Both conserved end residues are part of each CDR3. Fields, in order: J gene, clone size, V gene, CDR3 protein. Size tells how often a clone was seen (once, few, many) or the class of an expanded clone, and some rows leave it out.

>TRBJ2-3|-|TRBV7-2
CASSPWTSADTQYF
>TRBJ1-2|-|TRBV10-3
CAISETRDSLLGYTF
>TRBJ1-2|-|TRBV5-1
CASSLAPGLDGYTF
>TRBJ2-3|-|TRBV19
CASSIRDRQDTQYF
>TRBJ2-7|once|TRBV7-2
CASSLNRDYEQYF
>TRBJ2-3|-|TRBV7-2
CASSFPGARTDTQYF
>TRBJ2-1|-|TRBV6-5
CASSYGQVGNEQFF
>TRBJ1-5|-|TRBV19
CASSAQRSYSNQPQHF
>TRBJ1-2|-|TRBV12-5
CASGLPPLGQGIRRTDGYTF
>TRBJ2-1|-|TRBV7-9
CASSTHGRVGYEQFF
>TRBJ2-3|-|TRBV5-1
CASSLGLAGGPRTDTQYF
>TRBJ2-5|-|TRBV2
CASDPGTGYQETQYF
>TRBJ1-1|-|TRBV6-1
CASTDRGGDEAFF
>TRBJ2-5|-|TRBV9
CASSDGDRGQETQYF
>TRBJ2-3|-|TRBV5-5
CASSPSWTQQPTDTQYF
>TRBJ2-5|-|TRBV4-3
CASSQGQAVQETQYF
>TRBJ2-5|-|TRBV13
CASSSSMHPGLSKETQYF
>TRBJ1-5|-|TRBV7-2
CASSFSGGSYQPQHF
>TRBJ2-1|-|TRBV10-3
CAIRPGQGGEQFF
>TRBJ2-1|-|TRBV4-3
CASSQADRGRSNEQFF
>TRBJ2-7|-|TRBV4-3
CASSQVGYGLAAGPQQYF
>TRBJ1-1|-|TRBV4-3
CASSSPTGETEAFF
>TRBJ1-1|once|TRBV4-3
CASSQDRRAGGTEAFF
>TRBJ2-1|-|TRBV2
CASSEAQTRYNEQFF
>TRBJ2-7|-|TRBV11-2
CASSSGNYYEQYF
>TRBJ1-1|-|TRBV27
CASSLRGPENTEAFF
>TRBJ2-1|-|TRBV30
CAWSEGFGRDFNEQFF
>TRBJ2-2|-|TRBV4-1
CASSTRAGELFF
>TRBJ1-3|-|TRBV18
CASSRSRDRDGNTIYF
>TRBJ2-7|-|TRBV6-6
CASRTPGTYEQYF
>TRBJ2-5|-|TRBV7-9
CASSLAVLAGQETQYF